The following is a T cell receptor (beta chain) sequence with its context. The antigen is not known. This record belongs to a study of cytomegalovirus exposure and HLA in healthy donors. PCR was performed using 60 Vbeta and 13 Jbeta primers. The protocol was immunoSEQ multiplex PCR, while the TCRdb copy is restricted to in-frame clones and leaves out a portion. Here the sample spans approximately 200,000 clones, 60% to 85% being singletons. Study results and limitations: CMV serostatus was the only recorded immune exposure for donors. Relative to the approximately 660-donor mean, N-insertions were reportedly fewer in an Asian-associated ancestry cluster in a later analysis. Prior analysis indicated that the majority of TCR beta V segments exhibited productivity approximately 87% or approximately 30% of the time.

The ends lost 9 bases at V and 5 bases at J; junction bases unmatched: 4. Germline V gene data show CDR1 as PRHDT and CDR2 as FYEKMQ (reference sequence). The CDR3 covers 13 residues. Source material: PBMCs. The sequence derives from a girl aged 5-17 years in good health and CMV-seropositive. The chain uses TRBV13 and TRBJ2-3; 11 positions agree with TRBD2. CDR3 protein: CASSGGARDTQYF. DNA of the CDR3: TGTGCCAGTAGCGGGGGGGCTCGAGATACGCAGTATTTT.